This T cell receptor (beta chain) came from a study of CD8+CD57+ T cells in acquired aplastic anemia. Notes on the study in general: Patients and controls shared twenty-nine CD8+ CDR3 sequences, highly expressed in patients.

Previously, flow cytometry had revealed CD8+CD57+ cell expansion in the patients chosen for sequencing. Sampling of blood occurred while the patients had still received no therapy. A remark on this clonotype: What it binds is unknown.

Both TCR beta VDJ combination and CDR3 sequence profiling were carried out. Genomic DNA was the template for this profiling. TCRdb ran MiXCR on the reads and lists one entry per CDR3 protein. The repertoire holds under 200,000 distinct CDR3 sequences, with 65% to 75% as singletons. The sequenced sample was sorted CD4+, CD8+, or CD8+CD57+ T cells (not recorded which) from PBMCs. This clonotype originated in a human donor with aplastic anemia.

Here the CDR3 reads CASSLSLTSYEQYF. The CDR3 region has the DNA TGTGCCAGCAGCCTGAGTTTAACGTCCTACGAGCAGTACTTC. V gene TRBV6-2 or TRBV6-3 combines with J gene TRBJ2-7; D unclear. This CDR3 spans 14 amino acids. The V end lost 6 bases, the J end lost 1 base, and 13 bases lay between the germline ends. CDR1 and CDR2 (germline): MNHEY, SVGEGT.